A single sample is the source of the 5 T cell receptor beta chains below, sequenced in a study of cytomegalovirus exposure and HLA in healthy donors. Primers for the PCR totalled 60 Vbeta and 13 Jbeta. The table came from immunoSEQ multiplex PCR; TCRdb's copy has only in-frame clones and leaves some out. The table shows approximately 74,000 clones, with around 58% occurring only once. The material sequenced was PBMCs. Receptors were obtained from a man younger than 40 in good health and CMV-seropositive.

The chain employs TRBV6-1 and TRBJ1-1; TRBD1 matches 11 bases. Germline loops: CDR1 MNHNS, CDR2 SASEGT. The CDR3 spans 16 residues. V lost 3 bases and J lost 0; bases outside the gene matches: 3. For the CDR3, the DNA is TGTGCCAGCAGTGATAGGACAGGGGGCATGAACACTGAAGCTTTCTTT. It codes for CASSDRTGGMNTEAFF.

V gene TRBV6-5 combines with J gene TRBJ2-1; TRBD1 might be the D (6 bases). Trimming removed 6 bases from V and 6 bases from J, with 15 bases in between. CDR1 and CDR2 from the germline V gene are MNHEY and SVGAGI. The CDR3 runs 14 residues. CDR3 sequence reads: CASRIHRQANEQFF. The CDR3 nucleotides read TGTGCCAGCAGGATCCATCGACAGGCCAATGAGCAGTTCTTC.

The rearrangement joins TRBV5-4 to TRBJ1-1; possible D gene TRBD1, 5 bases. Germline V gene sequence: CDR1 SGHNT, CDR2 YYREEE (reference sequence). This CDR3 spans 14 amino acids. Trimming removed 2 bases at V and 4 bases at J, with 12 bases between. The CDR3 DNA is TGTGCCAGCAGCTTCGGCAGGGCGGCCACTGAAGCTTTCTTT. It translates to CASSFGRAATEAFF.

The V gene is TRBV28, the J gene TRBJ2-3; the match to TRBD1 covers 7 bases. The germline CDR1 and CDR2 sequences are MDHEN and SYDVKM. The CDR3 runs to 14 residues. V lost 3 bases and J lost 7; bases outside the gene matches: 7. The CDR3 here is CASSLTGLVNTQYF. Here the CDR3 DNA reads TGTGCCAGCAGTTTGACAGGGCTTGTGAATACGCAGTATTTT.

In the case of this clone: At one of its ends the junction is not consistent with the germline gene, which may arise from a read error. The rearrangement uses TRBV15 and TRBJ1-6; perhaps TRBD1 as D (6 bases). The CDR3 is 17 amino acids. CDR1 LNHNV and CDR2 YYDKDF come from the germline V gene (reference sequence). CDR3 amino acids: CATSRPPSQGFNSSLHF. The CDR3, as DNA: TGTGCCACCAGCAGACCACCTTCACAGGGTTTTAATTCATCCCTCCACTTT.